This record concerns one T cell receptor beta chain sequence. The sample is drawn from a study of cytomegalovirus exposure and HLA in healthy donors. CDR1 is SGHTA and CDR2 is FQGNSA in the germline V gene. The CDR3 spans 15 residues. V lost 5 bases to trimming and J lost 4 bases; unmatched junction nucleotides: 5. PCR was performed using 60 Vbeta and 13 Jbeta primers. Method: immunoSEQ multiplex PCR; TCRdb's copy keeps in-frame clones and lacks some. Across 63,000 or so clones, the top ten clones capture more than 15% of the sample. The rearrangement links TRBV7-2 to TRBJ2-2, with 9 bases fitting TRBD1. The source of this sequence is a boy aged 5-17 years in good health and CMV-seronegative. Sequenced: PBMCs. CDR3 amino acids: CASSIRQGGTGELFF. In DNA, the CDR3 is TGTGCCAGCAGCATCAGACAGGGGGGCACCGGGGAGCTGTTTTTT.